These 23 T cell receptor beta chains share one sample of origin, sequenced in a study of neoadjuvant anti-PD-1 for oral cavity cancer. The protocol was immunoSEQ multiplex PCR, while the TCRdb copy is restricted to in-frame clones and leaves out a portion. The table has 14,000 to 15,000 clones, about 70% seen once. The specimen was PBMCs, collected before nivolumab (anti-PD-1) treatment. The receptors originated from a person between 35 and 79 years old with oral cavity squamous cell carcinoma.

The chain links TRBV10-2 to TRBJ2-1, with D perhaps TRBD1 or TRBD2 (5 bases each). The CDR3 loop spans 13 amino acids. The germline gives CDR1 WSHSY, CDR2 SAAADI. Deletions cut 0 bases from V and 13 bases from J, with 13 bases between. The DNA for the CDR3 is TGCGCCAGCAGTGAGTCGACCGTCGGGGCACAGTTCTTC. Encoded protein: CASSESTVGAQFF.

The chain carries TRBV19 and TRBJ2-3; TRBD2 agrees at 7 bases. The CDR3 contains 15 residues. Trimming took 7 bases from V and 6 from J; bases not matched to a gene: 13. Germline lookup yields CDR1 LNHDA and CDR2 SQIVND (reference sequence). The CDR3 spells CASNGLGGVRDTQYF. The CDR3 coding sequence is TGTGCCAGTAATGGCTTGGGGGGGGTCAGGGATACGCAGTATTTT.

The rearrangement links TRBV27 to TRBJ2-5, with no clear D. CDR3 length: 15 amino acids. The V end lost 5 bases, the J end lost 1 base, and 14 bases lay between the germline ends. Germline V gene sequence: CDR1 MNHEY, CDR2 SMNVEV (reference sequence). CDR3 region: CASSRKGYSQETQYF. CDR3 nucleotide sequence: TGTGCCAGCAGTCGGAAGGGATACTCCCAAGAGACCCAGTACTTC.

This rearrangement joins TRBV5-8 to TRBJ1-5; D gene ambiguous. Germline CDR1 and CDR2: SGHTS and YDEGEE. V was shortened by 0 bases and J by 0 bases, with 7 bases between the two germline ends. The CDR3 spans 15 residues. CDR3 nucleotide sequence: TGTGCCAGCAGCTTGGAACAGTATAGCAATCAGCCCCAGCATTTT. Amino acid sequence: CASSLEQYSNQPQHF.

This sequence joins TRBV6-1 and TRBJ1-5; D not resolved. This CDR3 region has 15 residues. Trimming cost V 3 bases and J 2 bases, with 11 bases left between them. Germline V gene data show CDR1 as MNHNS and CDR2 as SASEGT. CDR3: CASSDFRGGNQPQHF. The CDR3 bases are TGTGCCAGCAGTGATTTCCGGGGAGGCAATCAGCCCCAGCATTTT.

The V call is TRBV5-1, the J call TRBJ2-3; perhaps TRBD1 as D (6 bases). The CDR3 spans 14 residues. The ends were cut back, 1 base at V and 6 bases at J, with 12 bases in the middle. Germline-derived CDR1 and CDR2 are SGHRS and YFSETQ. The CDR3 sequence: CASSLSQGFDTQYF. In DNA, the CDR3 is TGCGCCAGCAGCTTGTCTCAGGGGTTCGATACGCAGTATTTT. The full variable domain, with the rest looked up from reference TRBV5-1 and TRBJ2-3, is KAGVTQTPRYLIKTRGQQVTLSCSPISGHRSVSWYQQTPGQGLQFLFEYFSETQRNKGNFPGRFSGRQFSNSRSEMNVSTLELGDSALYLCASSLSQGFDTQYFGPGTRLTVL.

V gene TRBV7-9 combines with J gene TRBJ2-3, with 13 bases aligning to TRBD2. The CDR3 consists of 18 residues. The ends lost 2 bases at V and 3 bases at J; junction bases unmatched: 8. Germline assignment: CDR1 SEHNR and CDR2 FQNEAQ (reference sequence). CDR3 in amino acids: CASSLTSGGARWTDTQYF. The CDR3, as DNA: TGTGCCAGCAGCTTAACTAGCGGGGGGGCGAGGTGGACAGATACGCAGTATTTT.

This chain uses TRBV7-9 with TRBJ2-7; TRBD1 is a possible D gene (5 bases). Trimming shortened V by 5 bases and J by 5 bases, and 16 bases separated the two germline ends. The length of the CDR3 is 14 residues. Germline CDR1 reads SEHNR; CDR2 reads FQNEAQ (reference sequence). CDR3 DNA: TGTGCCAGCAGCCCGCTCCCTGAAGGGGACGAGCAGTACTTC. Protein product: CASSPLPEGDEQYF.

CDR3 DNA sequence: TGTGCCAGCAGCTTAGAGGCGTCAGGGGTACAGTTCTTC. It codes for CASSLEASGVQFF. The V call is TRBV7-8, the J call TRBJ2-1; D is possibly TRBD1 (6 bases). V lost 1 base to trimming and J lost 13 bases, with 14 bases between them. This CDR3 region has 13 residues. Germline-derived CDR1 and CDR2 are SGHVS and FQNEAQ.

The V and J genes are TRBV5-1 and TRBJ1-2; 8 bases are a match to TRBD1. In germline, CDR1 is SGHRS, CDR2 YFSETQ. The CDR3 runs to 14 residues. The ends lost 3 bases at V and 2 bases at J; junction bases unmatched: 3. For the CDR3, the DNA is TGCGCCAGCAGCTCCCAGGGGGCCAACTATGGCTACACCTTC. Amino acids: CASSSQGANYGYTF. The variable domain in full, completed from reference TRBV5-1 and TRBJ1-2, reads KAGVTQTPRYLIKTRGQQVTLSCSPISGHRSVSWYQQTPGQGLQFLFEYFSETQRNKGNFPGRFSGRQFSNSRSEMNVSTLELGDSALYLCASSSQGANYGYTFGSGTRLTVV.

V gene TRBV5-1 combines with J gene TRBJ2-3, with TRBD1 matching over 11 bases. The CDR3 has 15 residues. V lost 7 bases to trimming and J lost 1 base; unmatched junction nucleotides: 5. Germline values: CDR1 SGHRS, CDR2 YFSETQ. CDR3 coding DNA: TGCGCCAGCCTCGGACAGGGGGCTCGCACAGATACGCAGTATTTT. Its protein product is CASLGQGARTDTQYF.

J is TRBJ1-2 and V is TRBV5-4; no clear D gene. Between the trimmed V and J ends, which lost 4 bases and 4 bases, there was a span of 26 bases. CDR1 and CDR2 from the germline V gene are SGHNT and YYREEE (reference sequence). CDR3 length equals 18 residues. Written as DNA, the CDR3 is TGTGCCAGCAGCCCCCCCCCGGTCAGAGGTCGTGGCATCTATGGCTACACCTTC. Protein: CASSPPPVRGRGIYGYTF.

The V gene is TRBV5-5, the J gene TRBJ2-2, with D perhaps matching TRBD2 (7 bases). Trimming pared 1 base from V and 3 bases from J, leaving 10 bases between. This CDR3 has 15 amino acids. Germline values: CDR1 SGHKS, CDR2 YYEKEE (reference sequence). For the CDR3, the DNA is TGTGCCAGCAGCTTGTCGGGGGGCGACACCGGGGAGCTGTTTTTT. Translation gives CASSLSGGDTGELFF.

V is TRBV19 and J is TRBJ1-2, with D maybe TRBD1 (6 bases). V shed 10 bases and J shed 4 bases, with 16 bases lying between them. This CDR3 has 13 amino acids. Germline lookup yields CDR1 LNHDA and CDR2 SQIVND (reference sequence). CDR3 in amino acids: CATGAQTIYGYTF. The CDR3 DNA is TGTGCCACAGGGGCACAGACGATCTATGGCTACACCTTC.

This sequence joins TRBV5-1 and TRBJ1-2, with TRBD1 identical over 7 bases. The CDR3 extends over 14 amino acids. Germline assignment: CDR1 SGHRS and CDR2 YFSETQ. V was pared by 0 bases and J by 8 bases, with 7 bases of the junction left unmatched. The CDR3 loop reads CASSLGRTGRGYTF. DNA of the CDR3: TGCGCCAGCAGCTTGGGAAGGACAGGTCGGGGCTACACCTTC.

This rearrangement joins TRBV2 to TRBJ1-5; D is ambiguous. CDR3 length: 14 amino acids. V was shortened by 6 bases and J by 0 bases, with 9 bases between the two germline ends. The germline CDR1 and CDR2 sequences are SNHLY and FYNNEI. The CDR3 DNA is TGTGCCAGCAGGGGTCCATATAGCAATCAGCCCCAGCATTTT. Residues: CASRGPYSNQPQHF.

This clone has only one observation. The CDR3 spells CASSLRWGSGSENGELFF. The CDR3 DNA reads as TGTGCCAGCAGCTTAAGATGGGGTAGCGGGAGTGAAAACGGGGAGCTGTTTTTT. The chain links TRBV7-8 to TRBJ2-2, with 9 positions matching TRBD2. Germline V gene sequence: CDR1 SGHVS, CDR2 FQNEAQ. V gave up 2 bases and J gave up 7 bases; unmatched junction bases: 14. This CDR3 has 18 residues.

The chain carries TRBV27 and TRBJ1-6; D is unresolved. This CDR3 is built from 14 residues. Deletions cut 4 bases from V and 4 bases from J, with 8 bases between. From germline, CDR1 is MNHEY and CDR2 SMNVEV (reference sequence). The CDR3 coding sequence is TGTGCCAGCAGTTATCCCTCGTATAATTCACCCCTCCACTTT. Protein product: CASSYPSYNSPLHF.

The chain employs TRBV2 and TRBJ2-1; D gene uncertain. V was clipped by 7 bases and J by 4 bases, with 14 bases between them. The V gene's germline CDR1 is SNHLY and CDR2 FYNNEI. This CDR3 comprises 14 residues. CDR3 nucleotides: TGTGCCAGCATAGCCGCCAGTTGGTACAATGAGCAGTTCTTC. Amino acids: CASIAASWYNEQFF.

J is TRBJ2-5 and V is TRBV30, with 7 bases that match TRBD2. V gave up 6 bases and J gave up 5 bases; unmatched junction bases: 12. Germline CDR1 is GTSNPN and CDR2 is SVGIG (reference sequence). The CDR3 length is 14 residues. The CDR3 DNA reads as TGTGCCTGCCCCTCGGGCGGGAGTCGGGAGACCCAGTACTTC. The encoded protein is CACPSGGSRETQYF.

The chain is built from TRBV7-8 and TRBJ2-7, with 8 bases identical to TRBD2. CDR1 and CDR2 (germline): SGHVS, FQNEAQ. V gave up 5 bases and J gave up 0 bases; unmatched junction bases: 6. The CDR3 extends over 15 amino acids. The CDR3 spells CASSISGGSSYEQYF. The CDR3 coding sequence is TGTGCCAGCAGCATAAGCGGGGGAAGCTCCTACGAGCAGTACTTC.

The chain uses TRBV11-2 and TRBJ2-7; weak D call: TRBD1 (6 bases). The germline V gene encodes CDR1 SGHAT and CDR2 FQNNGV. Deletions cut 6 bases from V and 5 bases from J, with 20 bases between. This CDR3 has 15 residues. CDR3 sequence: CASSRVGWGRNEQYF. CDR3 in DNA: TGTGCCAGCAGTCGCGTAGGTTGGGGGCGGAACGAGCAGTACTTC.

The chain recombines TRBV2 with TRBJ2-3; D is unclear. The V end was cut by 8 bases, the J end by 6 bases, with 12 bases between. This CDR3 has 12 residues. The germline CDR1 and CDR2 sequences are SNHLY and FYNNEI. The DNA for the CDR3 is TGTGCCAGCGCTTGGTACCGGGATACGCAGTATTTT. Translated, it gives CASAWYRDTQYF.